The sequence of this T cell receptor beta chain was determined in a study of T cells after posttransplantation cyclophosphamide. The V gene's germline CDR1 is MNHNS and CDR2 SASEGT. The CDR3 is made up of 16 amino acids. The ends were cut back, 3 bases at V and 8 bases at J, with 19 bases in the middle. The repertoire was sequenced with immunoSEQ multiplex PCR; TCRdb's copy has only in-frame clones and lacks some. Among roughly 30,000 clones listed, about 90% were seen once. The sample was PBMCs. The chain uses TRBV6-1 and TRBJ2-2; no clear D. The sequence was collected from a woman aged 40 to 50 with a blood cancer, CMV-positive, and with a related stem cell donor. The CDR3 here is CASSDAETYALGELFF. For the CDR3, the DNA is TGTGCCAGCAGTGATGCGGAGACTTACGCTCTAGGGGAGCTGTTTTTT.